This TCR beta chain was obtained from a study of monozygotic twins with inflammatory bowel disease. Study-level results: Healthy co-twins, by inverse Simpson, had higher TCRbeta diversity than their siblings with IBD.

CDR1 is DFQATT and CDR2 is SNEGSKA in the germline V gene (reference sequence). CDR3 size: 16 residues. TCRdb derives one entry per CDR3 protein from the 5' RACE reads, leaving out DNA. The table lists around 450,000 distinct CDR3 sequences, with 2% to 2.5% in the top ten. As for this clonotype: Its specificity is not known.

The TCR originated in a human donor with ulcerative colitis or Crohn's disease, or a healthy co-twin of an affected twin (not recorded which). V gene TRBV20-1 combines with J gene TRBJ1-6. Sample: blood. CDR3: CSARGGGSSYNSPLHF.